A selection of T cell receptor beta chains follows, all from one sample in a study of blood T cell repertoires in COVID-19. Method: immunoSEQ multiplex PCR; TCRdb's copy keeps in-frame clones and lacks some. The sample has 200,000 to 250,000 clones, about 90% seen once. Sequenced: peripheral blood. Receptor source: a man between 18 and 35 years old with active or convalescent COVID-19. CDR3s include the opening cysteine and the closing phenylalanine or tryptophan. D genes are given only for firm matches. Only part of the rows carry a size: once, few, many, or a class if the clone is expanded.

CASSQEGGGRADEQYF | TGTGCCAGCAGCCAAGAAGGGGGCGGGAGGGCCGACGAGCAGTACTTC | TRBV3-1/TRBV3-2 | TRBD2 | TRBJ2-7 | NA
CASSLGQGVNGYTF | TGTGCCAGCTCACTCGGACAGGGCGTGAATGGCTACACCTTC | TRBV18 | TRBD1 | TRBJ1-2 | NA
CASSPRQGLNEKLFF | TGTGCCAGCAGCCCTAGACAGGGACTTAATGAAAAACTGTTTTTT | TRBV5-4 | TRBD1 | TRBJ1-4 | NA
CASSSFTGGYTEAFF | TGTGCCAGCAGTTCGTTTACAGGGGGGTACACTGAAGCTTTCTTT | TRBV27 | TRBD1 | TRBJ1-1 | NA
CASSVEQGRTEAFF | TGCGCCAGCAGCGTAGAACAGGGACGCACTGAAGCTTTCTTT | TRBV5-1 | NA | TRBJ1-1 | NA
CASTGVSYNEQFF | TGTGCCAGCACAGGGGTTAGCTACAATGAGCAGTTCTTC | TRBV6-6 | NA | TRBJ2-1 | NA
CASSTSSGRPVQQFF | TGTGCCAGCAGTACCAGCAGCGGGAGGCCTGTCCAGCAGTTCTTC | TRBV6-4 | TRBD2 | TRBJ2-1 | NA
CASWGGGGQGYNQPQHF | TGTGCCAGCTGGGGGGGAGGCGGGCAGGGGTACAATCAGCCCCAGCATTTT | TRBV28 | NA | TRBJ1-5 | NA
CASSPGGRYQPQHF | TGTGCCAGCAGCCCTGGAGGGAGGTATCAGCCCCAGCATTTT | TRBV27 | NA | TRBJ1-5 | NA
CASTHKGIGANVLTF | TGTGCCAGCACCCACAAGGGGATTGGGGCCAACGTCCTGACTTTC | TRBV27 | NA | TRBJ2-6 | NA
CASSSGWTSALETQYF | TGTGCCAGCAGCTCAGGATGGACTAGCGCCTTAGAGACCCAGTACTTC | TRBV11-2 | TRBD2 | TRBJ2-5 | once
CASRPGAGLYEQYF | TGTGCCAGCAGGCCAGGGGCAGGGCTCTACGAGCAGTACTTC | TRBV27 | NA | TRBJ2-7 | once
CASSVPGTGGEKLFF | TGTGCCAGCAGTGTACCCGGGACAGGGGGAGAAAAACTGTTTTTT | TRBV2 | TRBD1 | TRBJ1-4 | NA
CASSDPGQYQPQHF | TGTGCCAGCAGTGACCCCGGACAGTATCAGCCCCAGCATTTT | TRBV6-2/TRBV6-3 | NA | TRBJ1-5 | NA
CAWSRPGVSGANVLTF | TGTGCCTGGAGTCGCCCCGGGGTCTCTGGGGCCAACGTCCTGACTTTC | TRBV30 | NA | TRBJ2-6 | NA
CASSLVSSGIIYEQYF | TGTGCCAGCAGCTTAGTCTCTAGCGGGATCATATACGAGCAGTACTTC | TRBV7-6 | TRBD2 | TRBJ2-7 | NA
CASSLPGQGGETQYF | TGTGCCAGCAGCCTTCCGGGACAGGGAGGAGAGACCCAGTACTTC | TRBV5-4 | TRBD1 | TRBJ2-5 | NA
CASSLTAGGLTEAFF | TGTGCCAGCAGCTTAACCGCCGGAGGTCTCACTGAAGCTTTCTTT | TRBV9 | NA | TRBJ1-1 | NA
CASSLWTGGDEQYF | TGTGCCAGCAGCCTCTGGACAGGGGGGGACGAGCAGTACTTC | TRBV5-8 | TRBD1 | TRBJ2-7 | once
CASSLGVLANEQFF | TGCGCCAGCAGCTTGGGTGTCTTAGCCAATGAGCAGTTCTTC | TRBV5-1 | NA | TRBJ2-1 | NA
CASRPTGGSGYTF | TGTGCCAGCAGACCTACAGGGGGCTCTGGCTACACCTTC | TRBV6-5 | TRBD1 | TRBJ1-2 | NA
CASSFSRGSGAEAFF | TGTGCCAGCAGCTTCTCGCGGGGGAGCGGCGCTGAAGCTTTCTTT | TRBV7-2 | NA | TRBJ1-1 | NA
CASSTFLQNTEAFF | TGTGCCAGCAGTACCTTCTTACAAAACACTGAAGCTTTCTTT | TRBV6-2/TRBV6-3 | NA | TRBJ1-1 | NA
CASSLETGGYNEQFF | TGCGCCAGCAGCTTGGAAACAGGGGGATACAATGAGCAGTTCTTC | TRBV5-1 | TRBD1 | TRBJ2-1 | few
CASSEGTGTGRFFDIQYF | TGTGCCAGCAGTGAAGGCACCGGGACAGGGAGGTTCTTTGACATTCAGTACTTC | TRBV6-1 | TRBD1 | TRBJ2-4 | NA
CATSTDYGKETQYF | TGTGCCACCAGTACGGACTACGGGAAAGAGACCCAGTACTTC | TRBV15 | NA | TRBJ2-5 | NA
CASSPGGGASTDTQYF | TGTGCCAGCAGCCCGGGGGGGGGCGCGAGCACAGATACGCAGTATTTT | TRBV9 | TRBD2 | TRBJ2-3 | NA
CAGTGNYGYTF | TGTGCCGGGACAGGGAACTATGGCTACACCTTC | TRBV30 | TRBD1 | TRBJ1-2 | NA
CASSPGTGVYNEQFF | TGTGCCAGCAGCCCCGGGACAGGGGTCTACAATGAGCAGTTCTTC | TRBV27 | TRBD1 | TRBJ2-1 | NA
CASSLEVLGSYEQYF | TGTGCCAGCAGCTTAGAGGTACTAGGGAGCTACGAGCAGTACTTC | TRBV11-2 | NA | TRBJ2-7 | NA
CASSEASRPSDEQYF | TGTGCCAGCAGTGAAGCGTCGAGGCCCAGCGACGAGCAGTACTTC | TRBV2 | NA | TRBJ2-7 | NA
CASSQTSGTRVYEQYF | TGTGCCAGCAGCCAGACCTCCGGGACTAGGGTCTACGAGCAGTACTTC | TRBV3-1/TRBV3-2 | TRBD2 | TRBJ2-7 | NA
CASSEGYEQFF | TGCGCCAGCAGTGAGGGCTATGAGCAGTTCTTC | TRBV10-2 | NA | TRBJ2-1 | NA
CASSRLAGIYEQYF | TGTGCCAGCAGCAGACTAGCGGGTATCTACGAGCAGTACTTC | TRBV25-1 | TRBD2 | TRBJ2-7 | NA
CSVEGYGLKTQYF | TGCAGCGTTGAAGGGTATGGACTCAAGACCCAGTACTTC | TRBV29-1 | NA | TRBJ2-5 | NA
CASSPASGVQFF | TGTGCCAGCAGCCCAGCATCGGGAGTGCAGTTCTTC | TRBV3-1/TRBV3-2 | NA | TRBJ2-1 | NA
CASSRDRRNTEAFF | TGTGCCAGCAGTAGGGACAGAAGGAACACTGAAGCTTTCTTT | TRBV6-5 | TRBD1 | TRBJ1-1 | NA
CASSEQFLNTEAFF | TGTGCCAGCAGTGAGCAGTTTTTGAACACTGAAGCTTTCTTT | TRBV2 | NA | TRBJ1-1 | NA
CASSLGTGIGDTEAFF | TGTGCCAGCAGCTTGGGGACAGGGATTGGGGACACTGAAGCTTTCTTT | TRBV7-9 | TRBD1 | TRBJ1-1 | once
CASSVPTGKLFF | TGTGCCAGCAGCGTACCGACGGGAAAACTGTTTTTT | TRBV9 | NA | TRBJ1-4 | NA
CASSTTMRRGNYGYTF | TGTGCCAGTAGTACTACAATGCGCCGGGGGAACTATGGCTACACCTTC | TRBV19 | NA | TRBJ1-2 | NA
CASSLTASGRAGQYF | TGTGCCAGCAGTTTAACGGCTAGCGGGAGGGCCGGGCAGTACTTC | TRBV28 | TRBD2 | TRBJ2-7 | NA
CASSLAEGRRRPNYGYTF | TGTGCCAGCAGCTTAGCTGAGGGCAGACGGAGACCTAACTATGGCTACACCTTC | TRBV7-8 | NA | TRBJ1-2 | once
CATYRGSRSDTQYF | TGTGCCACTTATCGCGGGAGTCGGTCAGATACGCAGTATTTT | TRBV6-5 | TRBD2 | TRBJ2-3 | NA
CASSSPSGRSYNEQFF | TGTGCCAGTAGTAGCCCTAGCGGGAGATCCTACAATGAGCAGTTCTTC | TRBV19 | TRBD2 | TRBJ2-1 | few
CASSPSLNEQFF | TGTGCCAGCTCACCATCGTTAAATGAGCAGTTCTTC | TRBV18 | NA | TRBJ2-1 | NA
CASSSEFRDSYNSPLHF | TGTGCCAGCAGCTCCGAATTCAGGGACAGCTATAATTCACCCCTCCACTTT | TRBV12-1 | NA | TRBJ1-6 | NA
CASSGGVSGRGSDEQFF | TGTGCCAGCAGCGGGGGGGTTAGCGGGAGGGGTAGTGACGAGCAGTTCTTC | TRBV7-6 | TRBD2 | TRBJ2-1 | NA
CATSRLDRDNQPQHF | TGTGCCACCAGCAGATTGGACAGGGATAATCAGCCCCAGCATTTT | TRBV15 | TRBD1 | TRBJ1-5 | few
CASSSTSGSENIQYF | TGTGCCAGCAGCTCGACTAGCGGGTCCGAAAACATTCAGTACTTC | TRBV5-4 | TRBD2 | TRBJ2-4 | NA
CASKPQGAVYGYTF | TGTGCCAGTAAGCCACAGGGGGCGGTCTATGGCTACACCTTC | TRBV19 | TRBD1 | TRBJ1-2 | NA
CASSQGSSGGSQPQHF | TGTGCCAGCAGCCAAGGATCTTCAGGGGGCAGTCAGCCCCAGCATTTT | TRBV3-1/TRBV3-2 | TRBD1 | TRBJ1-5 | NA